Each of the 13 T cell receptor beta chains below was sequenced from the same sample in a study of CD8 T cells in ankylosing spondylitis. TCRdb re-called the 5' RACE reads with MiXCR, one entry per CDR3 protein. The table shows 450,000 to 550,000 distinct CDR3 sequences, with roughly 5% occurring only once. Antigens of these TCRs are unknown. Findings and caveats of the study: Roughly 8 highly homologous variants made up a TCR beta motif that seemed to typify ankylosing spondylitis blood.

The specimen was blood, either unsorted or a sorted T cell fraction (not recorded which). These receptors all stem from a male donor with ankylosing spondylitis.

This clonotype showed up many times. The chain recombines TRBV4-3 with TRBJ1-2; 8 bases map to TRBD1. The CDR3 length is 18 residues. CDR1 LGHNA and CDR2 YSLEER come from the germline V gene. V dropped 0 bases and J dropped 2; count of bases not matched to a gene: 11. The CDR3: CASSQEMEWGQENYGYTF. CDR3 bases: TGCGCCAGCAGCCAAGAAATGGAATGGGGACAGGAAAACTATGGCTACACCTTC.

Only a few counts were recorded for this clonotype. CDR3 residues: CASSQEGSRGKQYF. In DNA form, the CDR3 reads TGCGCCAGCAGCCAAGAGGGGAGTAGGGGAAAGCAGTACTTC. This chain uses TRBV4-3 with TRBJ2-7; either TRBD1 or TRBD2 may supply D (5 bases each). V was cut by 0 bases and J by 8 bases, with 14 bases left in between. The germline gives CDR1 LGHNA, CDR2 YSLEER. CDR3 size: 14 residues.

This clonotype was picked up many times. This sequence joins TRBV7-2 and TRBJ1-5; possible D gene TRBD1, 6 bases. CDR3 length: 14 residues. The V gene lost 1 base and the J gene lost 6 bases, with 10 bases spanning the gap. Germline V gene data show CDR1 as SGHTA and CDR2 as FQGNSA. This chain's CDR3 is CASSLGRGSQPQHF. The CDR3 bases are TGTGCCAGCAGCTTAGGCAGGGGCAGTCAGCCCCAGCATTTT.

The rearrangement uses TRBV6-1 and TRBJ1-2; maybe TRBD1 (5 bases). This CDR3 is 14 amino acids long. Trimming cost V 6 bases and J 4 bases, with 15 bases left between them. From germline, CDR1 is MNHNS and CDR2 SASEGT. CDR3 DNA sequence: TGTGCCAGCAGCCCACGACCGGACACCTATGGCTACACCTTC. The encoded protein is CASSPRPDTYGYTF.

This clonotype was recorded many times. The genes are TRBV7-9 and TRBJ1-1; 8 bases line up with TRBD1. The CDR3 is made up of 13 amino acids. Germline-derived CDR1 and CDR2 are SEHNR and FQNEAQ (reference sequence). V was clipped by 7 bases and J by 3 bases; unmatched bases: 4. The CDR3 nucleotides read TGTGCCAGCACCGCAGGGGGCCACACTGAAGCTTTCTTT. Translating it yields CASTAGGHTEAFF. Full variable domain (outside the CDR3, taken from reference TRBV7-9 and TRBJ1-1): DTGVSQNPRHKITKRGQNVTFRCDPISEHNRLYWYRQTLGQGPEFLTYFQNEAQLEKSRLLSDRFSAERPKGSFSTLEIQRTEQGDSAMYLCASTAGGHTEAFFGQGTRLTVV.

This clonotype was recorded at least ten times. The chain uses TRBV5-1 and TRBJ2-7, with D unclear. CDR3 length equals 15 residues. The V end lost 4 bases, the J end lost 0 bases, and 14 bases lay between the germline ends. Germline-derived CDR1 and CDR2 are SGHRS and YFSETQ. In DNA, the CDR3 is TGCGCCAGCAGCCTAGGAACCTGGAGCTCCTACGAGCAGTACTTC. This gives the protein CASSLGTWSSYEQYF.

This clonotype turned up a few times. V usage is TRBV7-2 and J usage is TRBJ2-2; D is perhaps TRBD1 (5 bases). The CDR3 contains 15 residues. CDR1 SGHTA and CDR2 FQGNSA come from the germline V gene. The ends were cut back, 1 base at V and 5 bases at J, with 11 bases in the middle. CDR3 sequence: CASSLVDRQTGELFF. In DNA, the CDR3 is TGTGCCAGCAGCTTAGTTGACAGACAAACCGGGGAGCTGTTTTTT. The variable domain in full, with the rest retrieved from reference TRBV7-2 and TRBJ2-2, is GAGVSQSPSNKVTEKGKDVELRCDPISGHTALYWYRQSLGQGLEFLIYFQGNSAPDKSGLPSDRFSAERTGGSVSTLTIQRTQQEDSAVYLCASSLVDRQTGELFFGEGSRLTVL.

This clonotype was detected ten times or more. CDR3 bases: TGCGCCAGCAGACCGGGACTAGCAGCTTATGAGCAGTTCTTC. This sequence encodes CASRPGLAAYEQFF. The gene calls are TRBV4-1 and TRBJ2-1; 9 nucleotides align to TRBD2. The V gene end was trimmed by 6 bases and the J gene end by 8 bases; junction bases not matched to a gene: 8. CDR3 length: 14 amino acids. Germline assignment: CDR1 MGHRA and CDR2 YSYEKL.

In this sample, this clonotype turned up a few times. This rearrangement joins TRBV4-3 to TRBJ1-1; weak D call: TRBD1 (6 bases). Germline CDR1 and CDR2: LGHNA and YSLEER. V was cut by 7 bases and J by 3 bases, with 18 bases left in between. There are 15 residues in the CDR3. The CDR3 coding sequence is TGCGCCAGCATGGAGGGAACAGGGATGGACACTGAAGCTTTCTTT. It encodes CASMEGTGMDTEAFF.

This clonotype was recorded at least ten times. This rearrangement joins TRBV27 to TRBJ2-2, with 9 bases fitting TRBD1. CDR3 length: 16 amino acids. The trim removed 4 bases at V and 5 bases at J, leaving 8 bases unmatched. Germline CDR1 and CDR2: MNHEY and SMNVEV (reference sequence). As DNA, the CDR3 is TGTGCCAGCAGTTACCGGGACAGGGCTGGGACCGGGGAGCTGTTTTTT. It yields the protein CASSYRDRAGTGELFF.

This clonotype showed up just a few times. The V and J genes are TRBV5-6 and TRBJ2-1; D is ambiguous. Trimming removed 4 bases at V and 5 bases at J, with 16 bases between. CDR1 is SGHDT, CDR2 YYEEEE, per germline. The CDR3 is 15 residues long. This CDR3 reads CASSTNYRGDNEQFF. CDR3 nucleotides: TGTGCCAGCAGCACAAACTATCGAGGTGACAATGAGCAGTTCTTC.

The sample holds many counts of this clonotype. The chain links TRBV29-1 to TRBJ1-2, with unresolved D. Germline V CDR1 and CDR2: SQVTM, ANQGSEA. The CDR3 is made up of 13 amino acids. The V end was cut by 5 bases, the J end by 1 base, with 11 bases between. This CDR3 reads CSVTQFNNYGYTF. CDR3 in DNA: TGCAGCGTTACACAGTTCAATAACTATGGCTACACCTTC.

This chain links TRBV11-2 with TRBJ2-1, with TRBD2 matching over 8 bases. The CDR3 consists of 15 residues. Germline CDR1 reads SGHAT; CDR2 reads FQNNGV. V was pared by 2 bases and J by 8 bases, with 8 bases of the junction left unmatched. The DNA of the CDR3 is TGTGCCAGCAGCTTATTAGCGGGGATCTGGGATGAGCAGTTCTTC. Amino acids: CASSLLAGIWDEQFF.